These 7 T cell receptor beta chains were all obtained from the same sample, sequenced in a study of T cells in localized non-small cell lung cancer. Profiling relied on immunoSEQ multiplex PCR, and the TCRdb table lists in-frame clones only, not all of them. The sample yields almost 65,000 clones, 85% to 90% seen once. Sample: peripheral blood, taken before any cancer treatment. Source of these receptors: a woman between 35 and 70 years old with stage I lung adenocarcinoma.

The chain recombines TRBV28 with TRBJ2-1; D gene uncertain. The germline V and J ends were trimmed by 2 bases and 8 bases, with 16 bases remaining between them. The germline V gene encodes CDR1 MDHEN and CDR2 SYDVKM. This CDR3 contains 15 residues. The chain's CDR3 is CASSLTGLIGDEQFF. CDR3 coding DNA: TGTGCCAGCAGTTTAACTGGGCTTATAGGCGATGAGCAGTTCTTC.

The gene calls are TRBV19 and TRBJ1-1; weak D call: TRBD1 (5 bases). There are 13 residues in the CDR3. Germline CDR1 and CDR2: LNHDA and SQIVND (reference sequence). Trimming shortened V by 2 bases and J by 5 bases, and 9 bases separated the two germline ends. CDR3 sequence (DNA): TGTGCCAGTAGTATAAATAGACAGACTGAAGCTTTCTTT. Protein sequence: CASSINRQTEAFF.

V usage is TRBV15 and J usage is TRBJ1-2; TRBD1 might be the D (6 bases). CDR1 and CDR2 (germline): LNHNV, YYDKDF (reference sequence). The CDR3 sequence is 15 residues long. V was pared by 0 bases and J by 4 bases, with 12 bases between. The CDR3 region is CATSRDRGATYGYTF. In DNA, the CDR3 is TGTGCCACCAGCAGAGACAGGGGCGCTACCTATGGCTACACCTTC. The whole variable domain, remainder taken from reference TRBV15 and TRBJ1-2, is DAMVIQNPRYQVTQFGKPVTLSCSQTLNHNVMYWYQQKSSQAPKLLFHYYDKDFNNEADTPDNFQSRRPNTSFCFLDIRSPGLGDTAMYLCATSRDRGATYGYTFGSGTRLTVV.

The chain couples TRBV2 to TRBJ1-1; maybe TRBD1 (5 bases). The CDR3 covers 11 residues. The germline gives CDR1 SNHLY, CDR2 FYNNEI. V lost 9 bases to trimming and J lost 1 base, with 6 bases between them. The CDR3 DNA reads TGTGCCAGTACAGGGAACACTGAAGCTTTCTTT. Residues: CASTGNTEAFF.

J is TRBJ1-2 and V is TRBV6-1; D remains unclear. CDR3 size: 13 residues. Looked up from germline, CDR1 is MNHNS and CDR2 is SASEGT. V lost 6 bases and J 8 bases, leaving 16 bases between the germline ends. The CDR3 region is CASSEVGREGYTF. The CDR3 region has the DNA TGTGCCAGCAGCGAGGTTGGACGTGAAGGCTACACCTTC.

DNA for the CDR3: TGCGCCAGCAGCCAAGCCTCAGGGGCGCGTAACTACTATGAAAAACTGTTTTTT. It translates to CASSQASGARNYYEKLFF. V is TRBV4-3 and J is TRBJ1-4, with TRBD1 as a possible D gene (6 bases). CDR3 length equals 18 residues. Germline V gene sequence: CDR1 LGHNA, CDR2 YSLEER. Deletions cut 1 base from V and 6 bases from J, with 21 bases between.

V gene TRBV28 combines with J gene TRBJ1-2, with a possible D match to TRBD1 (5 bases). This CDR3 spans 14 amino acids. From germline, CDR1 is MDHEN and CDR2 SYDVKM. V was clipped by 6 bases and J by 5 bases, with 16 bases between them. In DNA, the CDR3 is TGTGCCAGCAGCCAGGCCGGGGCAGCATATGGCTACACCTTC. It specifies CASSQAGAAYGYTF.